Each of the 10 T cell receptor beta chains below was sequenced from the same sample in a study of blood T cell repertoires in COVID-19. The table came from immunoSEQ multiplex PCR; TCRdb's copy has only in-frame clones and leaves some out. Among about 250,000 clones listed, 86% were seen once. The source material was PBMCs or T cells enriched from blood (not recorded which). These receptors originate from a man aged 40-50 years who had recovered from COVID-19.

The chain is built from TRBV5-5 and TRBJ1-5, with 10 bases lining up with TRBD1. CDR3 length: 17 amino acids. With V trimmed by 5 bases and J by 4 bases, 12 bases remained unmatched. Germline V lookup: CDR1 SGHKS, CDR2 YYEKEE (reference sequence). Here the CDR3 reads CASSWDRGVLRNQPQHF. The CDR3 DNA is TGTGCCAGCAGTTGGGACAGGGGAGTGTTGAGGAATCAGCCCCAGCATTTT.

This chain connects TRBV29-1 to TRBJ2-2; TRBD1 is a possible D gene (5 bases). CDR3 size: 12 residues. V was clipped by 5 bases and J by 6 bases, with 10 bases between them. The germline gives CDR1 SQVTM, CDR2 ANQGSEA. DNA of the CDR3: TGCAGCGTTCAGGGTTTGGCCGGGGAGCTGTTTTTT. This translates into CSVQGLAGELFF.

This clone appeared once. The V gene is TRBV6-1, the J gene TRBJ1-4; no reliable D call. The CDR3 spans 15 residues. V lost 1 base, J lost 0 bases, and 6 bases lay in between. CDR1 and CDR2 (germline): MNHNS, SASEGT. This CDR3 reads CASSEESATNEKLFF. In DNA form, the CDR3 reads TGTGCCAGCAGTGAAGAATCTGCAACTAATGAAAAACTGTTTTTT.

This sequence joins TRBV5-1 and TRBJ2-3; D may be TRBD1 (6 bases). The CDR3 runs to 16 residues. CDR1 and CDR2 (germline): SGHRS, YFSETQ. Trimming removed 4 bases at V and 2 bases at J, with 17 bases between. CDR3 sequence: CASSHTRDKFTDTQYF. The DNA for the CDR3 is TGCGCCAGCAGCCACACCCGGGACAAATTCACAGATACGCAGTATTTT.

CDR3 loop: CASSLIGYEQYF. For the CDR3, the DNA is TGTGCCAGCAGTTTAATCGGCTACGAGCAGTACTTC. This chain connects TRBV28 to TRBJ2-7; D not certain. Trimming pared 2 bases from V and 3 bases from J, leaving 5 bases between. The CDR3 is 12 residues long. The germline CDR1 and CDR2 sequences are MDHEN and SYDVKM. Complete variable domain (other parts from reference TRBV28 and TRBJ2-7): DVKVTQSSRYLVKRTGEKVFLECVQDMDHENMFWYRQDPGLGLRLIYFSYDVKMKEKGDIPEGYSVSREKKERFSLILESASTNQTSMYLCASSLIGYEQYFGPGTRLTVT.

CDR3 amino acids: CASSQVSQIGSGELFF. The CDR3 DNA is TGTGCCAGCAGCCAAGTCTCACAGATTGGGTCCGGGGAGCTGTTTTTT. The chain employs TRBV4-2 and TRBJ2-2; unclear D gene. V was trimmed by 1 base and J by 6 bases, leaving 15 bases between them. This CDR3 comprises 16 residues. Germline V gene sequence: CDR1 LGHNA, CDR2 YNFKEQ.

The gene calls are TRBV6-5 and TRBJ1-2; 7 bases agree with TRBD1. The CDR3 is 15 amino acids. Germline-derived CDR1 and CDR2 are MNHEY and SVGAGI. With 0 bases clipped from V and 4 bases from J, the junction kept 5 bases outside the gene matches. CDR3 amino acids: CASSYSRGLVYGYTF. In nucleotides, the CDR3 is TGTGCCAGCAGTTACTCTAGGGGGCTGGTCTATGGCTACACCTTC.

The J gene is TRBJ2-1, the V gene TRBV12-3 or TRBV12-4; D is unclear. V dropped 3 bases and J dropped 3 bases, with 6 bases sitting between them. The CDR3 has 13 amino acids. The CDR3 spells CASSFGHYNEQFF. DNA for the CDR3: TGTGCCAGCAGTTTTGGGCACTACAATGAGCAGTTCTTC.

The rearrangement uses TRBV27 and TRBJ1-1; 7 bases fit TRBD1. The CDR3 spans 14 residues. Losses at the gene ends were 6 bases for V and 6 bases for J; bases not matched to a gene: 10. Germline V gives CDR1 MNHEY, CDR2 SMNVEV (reference sequence). CDR3 sequence (DNA): TGTGCCAGCAGGAGGAGGGAGAGGGGGCCTGAAGCTTTCTTT. Its protein is CASRRRERGPEAFF.

This clone has just a few counts. V is TRBV7-9 and J is TRBJ2-7; D is possibly TRBD1 (5 bases). The CDR3 covers 14 residues. CDR1 and CDR2 (germline): SEHNR, FQNEAQ (reference sequence). The V end lost 1 base, the J end lost 3 bases, and 10 bases lay between the germline ends. CDR3 nucleotide sequence: TGTGCCAGCAGCTTAGGCAGGGCCGGCTACGAGCAGTACTTC. This codes for CASSLGRAGYEQYF.